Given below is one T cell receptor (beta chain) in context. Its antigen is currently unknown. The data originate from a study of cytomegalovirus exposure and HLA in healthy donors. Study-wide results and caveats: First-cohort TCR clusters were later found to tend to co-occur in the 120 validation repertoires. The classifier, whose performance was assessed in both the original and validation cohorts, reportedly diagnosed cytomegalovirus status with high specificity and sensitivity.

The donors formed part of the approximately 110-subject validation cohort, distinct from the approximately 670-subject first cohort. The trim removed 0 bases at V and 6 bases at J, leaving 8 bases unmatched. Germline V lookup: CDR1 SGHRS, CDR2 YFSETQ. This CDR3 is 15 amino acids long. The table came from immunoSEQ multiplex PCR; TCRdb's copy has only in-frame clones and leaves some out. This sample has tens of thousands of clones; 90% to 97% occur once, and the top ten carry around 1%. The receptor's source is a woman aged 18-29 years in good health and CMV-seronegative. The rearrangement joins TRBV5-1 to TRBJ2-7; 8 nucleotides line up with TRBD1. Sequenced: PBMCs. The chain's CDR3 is CASSLVVRGHGEQYF. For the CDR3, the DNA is TGCGCCAGCAGCTTGGTTGTCAGGGGGCATGGCGAGCAGTACTTC.